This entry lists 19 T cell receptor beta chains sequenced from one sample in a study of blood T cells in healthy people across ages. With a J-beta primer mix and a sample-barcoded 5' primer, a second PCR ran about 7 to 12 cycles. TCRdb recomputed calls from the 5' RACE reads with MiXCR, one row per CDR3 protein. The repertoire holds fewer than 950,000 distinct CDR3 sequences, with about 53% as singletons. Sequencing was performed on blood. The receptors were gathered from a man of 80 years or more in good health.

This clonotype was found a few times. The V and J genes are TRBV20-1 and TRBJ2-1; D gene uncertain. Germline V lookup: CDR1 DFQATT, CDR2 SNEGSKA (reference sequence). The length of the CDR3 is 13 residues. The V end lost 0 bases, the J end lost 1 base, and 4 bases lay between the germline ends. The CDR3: CSARDPSYNEQFF. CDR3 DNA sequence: TGCAGTGCTAGAGATCCGTCCTACAATGAGCAGTTCTTC.

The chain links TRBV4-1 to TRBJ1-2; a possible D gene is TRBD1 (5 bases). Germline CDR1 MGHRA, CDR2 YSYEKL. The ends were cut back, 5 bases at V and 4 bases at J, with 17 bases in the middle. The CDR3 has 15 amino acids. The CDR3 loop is CASSARDRGSYGYTF. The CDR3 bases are TGCGCCAGCAGCGCCCGGGATCGGGGGAGCTATGGCTACACCTTC.

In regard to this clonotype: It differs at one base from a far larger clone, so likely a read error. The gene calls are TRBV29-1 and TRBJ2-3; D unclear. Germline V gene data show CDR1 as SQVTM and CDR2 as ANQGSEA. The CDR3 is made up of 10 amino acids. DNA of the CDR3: TGCAGCGTTGACACAGATATGCAGTATTTT. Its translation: CSVDTDMQYF.

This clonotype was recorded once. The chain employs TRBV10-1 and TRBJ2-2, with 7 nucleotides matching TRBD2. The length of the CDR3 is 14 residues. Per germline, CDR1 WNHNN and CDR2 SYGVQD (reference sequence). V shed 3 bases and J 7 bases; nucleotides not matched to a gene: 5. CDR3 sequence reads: CASSDSTSIGELFF. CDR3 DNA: TGCGCCAGCAGTGACTCGACTAGCATCGGGGAGCTGTTTTTT.

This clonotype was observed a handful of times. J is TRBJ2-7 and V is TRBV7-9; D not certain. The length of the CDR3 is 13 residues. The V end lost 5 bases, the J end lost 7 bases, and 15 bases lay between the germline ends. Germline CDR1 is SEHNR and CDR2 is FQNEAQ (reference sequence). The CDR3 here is CASSPAAQGEQYF. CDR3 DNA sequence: TGTGCCAGCAGCCCCGCGGCTCAAGGGGAGCAGTACTTC. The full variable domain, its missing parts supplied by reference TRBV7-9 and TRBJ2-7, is DTGVSQNPRHKITKRGQNVTFRCDPISEHNRLYWYRQTLGQGPEFLTYFQNEAQLEKSRLLSDRFSAERPKGSFSTLEIQRTEQGDSAMYLCASSPAAQGEQYFGPGTRLTVT.

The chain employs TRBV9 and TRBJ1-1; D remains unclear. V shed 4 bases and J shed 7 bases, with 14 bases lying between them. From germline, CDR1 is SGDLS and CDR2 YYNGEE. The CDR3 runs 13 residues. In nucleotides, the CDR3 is TGTGCCAGCAGCCTTGCGAGTGGAGGTGAAGCTTTCTTT. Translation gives CASSLASGGEAFF.

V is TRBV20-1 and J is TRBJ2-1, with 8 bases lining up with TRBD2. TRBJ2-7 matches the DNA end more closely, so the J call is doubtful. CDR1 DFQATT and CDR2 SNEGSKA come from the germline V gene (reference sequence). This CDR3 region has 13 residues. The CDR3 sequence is CSVPGAGGCEQYF. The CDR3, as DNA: TGCAGTGTCCCCGGCGCGGGAGGTTGCGAGCAGTACTTC.

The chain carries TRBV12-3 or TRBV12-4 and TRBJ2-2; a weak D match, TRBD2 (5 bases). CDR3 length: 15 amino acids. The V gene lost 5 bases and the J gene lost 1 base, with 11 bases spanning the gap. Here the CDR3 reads CASSTRGLNTGELFF. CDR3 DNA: TGTGCCAGCAGTACCCGAGGGTTGAACACCGGGGAGCTGTTTTTT.

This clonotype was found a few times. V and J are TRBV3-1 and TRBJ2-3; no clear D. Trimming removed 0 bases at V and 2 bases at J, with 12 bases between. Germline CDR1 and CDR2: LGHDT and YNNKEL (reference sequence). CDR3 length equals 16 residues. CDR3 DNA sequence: TGTGCCAGCAGCCAAGATAGGCTATGGGACACAGATACGCAGTATTTT. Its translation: CASSQDRLWDTDTQYF.

This CDR3 reads CASSLERTDEQYF. CDR3 DNA sequence: TGTGCCAGCAGCTTAGAACGGACAGACGAGCAGTACTTC. The chain links TRBV11-2 to TRBJ2-7, with D possibly being TRBD1 (6 bases). The CDR3 runs to 13 residues. Trimming removed 0 bases at V and 5 bases at J, with 8 bases between. Germline lookup yields CDR1 SGHAT and CDR2 FQNNGV.

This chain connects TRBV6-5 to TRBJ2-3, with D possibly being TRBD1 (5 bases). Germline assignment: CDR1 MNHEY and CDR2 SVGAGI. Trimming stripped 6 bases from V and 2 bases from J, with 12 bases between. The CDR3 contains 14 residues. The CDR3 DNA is TGTGCCAGCAGCTTGACAGATTACACAGATACGCAGTATTTT. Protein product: CASSLTDYTDTQYF.

CDR3 sequence (DNA): TGTGCCAGCAGCTACGACAGAAGTAATCAGCCCCAGCATTTT. Residues: CASSYDRSNQPQHF. The J gene is TRBJ1-5, the V gene TRBV7-2, with a possible D match to TRBD1 (5 bases). CDR3 length: 14 residues. Trimming cost V 4 bases and J 4 bases, with 11 bases left between them. CDR1 SGHTA and CDR2 FQGNSA come from the germline V gene. Variable domain in full (rest from reference TRBV7-2 and TRBJ1-5): GAGVSQSPSNKVTEKGKDVELRCDPISGHTALYWYRQSLGQGLEFLIYFQGNSAPDKSGLPSDRFSAERTGGSVSTLTIQRTQQEDSAVYLCASSYDRSNQPQHFGDGTRLSIL.

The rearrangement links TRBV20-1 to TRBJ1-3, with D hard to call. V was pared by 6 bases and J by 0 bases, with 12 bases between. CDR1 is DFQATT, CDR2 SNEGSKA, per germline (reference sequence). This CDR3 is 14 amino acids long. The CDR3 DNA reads TGCAGTGCCCCTATCGGAGCCTCTGGAAACACCATATATTTT. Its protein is CSAPIGASGNTIYF.

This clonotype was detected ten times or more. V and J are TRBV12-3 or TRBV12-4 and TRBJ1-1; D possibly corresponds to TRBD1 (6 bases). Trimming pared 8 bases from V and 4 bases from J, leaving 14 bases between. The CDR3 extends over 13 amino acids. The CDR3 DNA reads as TGTGCCAGCCCTAGGGGGGGAACCACTGAAGCTTTCTTT. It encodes CASPRGGTTEAFF.

The CDR3 loop is CASTRRPSVDTQYF. The CDR3 nucleotides read TGTGCCAGCACCCGGCGGCCCTCCGTAGATACGCAGTATTTT. The J gene is TRBJ2-3, the V gene TRBV12-3 or TRBV12-4; D is unresolved. V was clipped by 7 bases and J by 5 bases, with 16 bases between them. The CDR3 runs 14 residues.

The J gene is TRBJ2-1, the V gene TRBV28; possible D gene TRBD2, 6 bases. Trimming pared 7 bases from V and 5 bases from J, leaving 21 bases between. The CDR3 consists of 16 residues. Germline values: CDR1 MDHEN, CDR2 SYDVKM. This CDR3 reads CASNGGRRTTHNEQFF. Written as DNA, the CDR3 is TGTGCCAGCAACGGGGGTAGGCGGACCACTCACAATGAGCAGTTCTTC.

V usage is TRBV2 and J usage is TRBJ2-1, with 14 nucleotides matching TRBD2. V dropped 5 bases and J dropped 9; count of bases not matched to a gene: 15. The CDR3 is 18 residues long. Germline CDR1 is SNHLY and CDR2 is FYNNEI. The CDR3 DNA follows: TGTGCCAGCAGTATCTTTAAGGAGGGGACTAGCGGGAGAAGTGAGCAGTTCTTC. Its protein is CASSIFKEGTSGRSEQFF.

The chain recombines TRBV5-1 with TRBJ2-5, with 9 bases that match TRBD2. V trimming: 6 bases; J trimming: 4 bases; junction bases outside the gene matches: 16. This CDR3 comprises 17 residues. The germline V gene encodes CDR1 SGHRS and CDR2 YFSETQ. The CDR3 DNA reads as TGCGCCAGCACCTCTTCCGGGATGTTTAGCGGGAGAGAGACCCAGTACTTC. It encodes CASTSSGMFSGRETQYF.

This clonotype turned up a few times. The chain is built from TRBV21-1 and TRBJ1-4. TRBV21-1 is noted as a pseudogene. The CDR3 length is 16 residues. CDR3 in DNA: TGTGCCAGCACCCGATCCGGCCCAGCAACTAATGAAAAACTGTTTTTT. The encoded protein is CASTRSGPATNEKLFF.